This entry features one T cell receptor beta chain sequence. The entry originates in a study of blood T cell repertoires in COVID-19. Background on the study: PBMCs, B-cell-depleted T cells, or T cells were the source of the cDNA or gDNA that made up the material.

Authors' processing steps: Scientists estimated how many nucleated cells there were by amplifying reference gene primers. Libraries were prepared by immunoSEQ multiplex PCR; TCRdb keeps only in-frame clonotypes and omits some of them. For V, J and clone size, that table is used; D and trimming come from the DNA. The sample shows 300,000 to 400,000 clones, around 91% of them seen only once. Unmatched junction bases numbered 7, after V lost 5 bases and J lost 3 bases. The germline CDR1 and CDR2 sequences are MNHEY and SMNVEV (reference sequence). This CDR3 has 16 residues. Material for sequencing was peripheral blood. This receptor was obtained from a woman younger than 30 who had recovered from COVID-19. The chain carries TRBV27 and TRBJ2-7, with 13 bases lining up with TRBD2. The CDR3 region has the DNA TGTGCCAGCAGTCCTCGGGGACTAGCGGGGCTCTACGAGCAGTACGTC. It yields the protein CASSPRGLAGLYEQYV.